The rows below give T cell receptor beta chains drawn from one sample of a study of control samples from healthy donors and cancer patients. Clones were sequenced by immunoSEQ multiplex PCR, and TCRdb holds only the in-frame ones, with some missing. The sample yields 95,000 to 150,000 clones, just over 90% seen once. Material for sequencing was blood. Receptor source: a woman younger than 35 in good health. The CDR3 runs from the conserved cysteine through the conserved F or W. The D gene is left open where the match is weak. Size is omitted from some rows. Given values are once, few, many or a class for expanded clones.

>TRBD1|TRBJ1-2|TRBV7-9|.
TGTGCCAGCAGCTTCGGACAGGTCTATGGCTACACCTTC
CASSFGQVYGYTF
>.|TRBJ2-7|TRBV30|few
TGTGCCTGGAGTTCCCGGCTAGCCCGCTACGAGCAGTACTTC
CAWSSRLARYEQYF
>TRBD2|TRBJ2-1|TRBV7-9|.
TGTGCCAAAGGACTAGCGGGAGGACACGAGCAGTTCTTC
CAKGLAGGHEQFF
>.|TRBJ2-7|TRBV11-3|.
TGTGCCAGCAGCCGGGCTTATAACTACGAGCAGTACTTC
CASSRAYNYEQYF
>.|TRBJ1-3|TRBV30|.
TGTGCCTGGAGTCCCATTGGACGAGGAAACACCATATATTTT
CAWSPIGRGNTIYF
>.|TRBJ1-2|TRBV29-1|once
TGCAGCGTAGAAACAGGGCGGAACTATGGCTACACCTTC
CSVETGRNYGYTF
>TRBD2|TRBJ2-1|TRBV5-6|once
TGTGCCAGCAGCCTACCTGGCATTAGCGGGTTTTCCAATGAGCAGTTCTTC
CASSLPGISGFSNEQFF
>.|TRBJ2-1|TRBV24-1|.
TGTGCCACCAGTGATCCTCTAACGAGCTCCTACAATGAGCAGTTCTTC
CATSDPLTSSYNEQFF
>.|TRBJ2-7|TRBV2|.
TGTGCCAGCAGTGACCCTAGCTTCTACGAGCAGTACTTC
CASSDPSFYEQYF
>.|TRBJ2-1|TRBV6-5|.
TGTGCCAGCAACCTGAGGAGGGACATTCCCAATGAGCAGTTCTTC
CASNLRRDIPNEQFF
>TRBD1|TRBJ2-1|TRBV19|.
TGTGCCAGTAGTATGCCCGGGACAGGTAACAATGAGCAGTTCTTC
CASSMPGTGNNEQFF
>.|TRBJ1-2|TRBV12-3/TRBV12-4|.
TGTGCCAGCAGTTTGGGTGGGGGTTATGGCTACACCTTC
CASSLGGGYGYTF
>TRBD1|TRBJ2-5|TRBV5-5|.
TGTGCCAGCAGCCAAAACGACAGGGAAGAGACCCAGTACTTC
CASSQNDREETQYF
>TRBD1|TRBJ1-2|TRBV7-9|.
TGTGCCAGCAGCTCCCTCCAACAGGGGCGCTATGGCTACACCTTC
CASSSLQQGRYGYTF
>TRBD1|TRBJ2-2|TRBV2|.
TGTGCCAGCAGCCTTGGACAGGGTAGCGACACCGGGGAGCTGTTTTTT
CASSLGQGSDTGELFF
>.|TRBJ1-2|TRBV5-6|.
TGCGCCCGCAGCCTGGGGCCGGGGGGCGCGCGAAATGGCTACACCTTC
CARSLGPGGARNGYTF
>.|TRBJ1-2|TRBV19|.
TGTGCCAGTACCCCGGGGTGGGGGTCAGCTAACTATGGCTACACCTTC
CASTPGWGSANYGYTF
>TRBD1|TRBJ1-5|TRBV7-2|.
TGTGCCAGCAGCTGGGTGGCCGGGACAGATAGCAATCAGCCCCAGCATTTT
CASSWVAGTDSNQPQHF
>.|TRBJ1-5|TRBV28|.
TGTGCCAGCACGACTGGCGCAATCGGGGATCAGCCCCAGCATTTT
CASTTGAIGDQPQHF
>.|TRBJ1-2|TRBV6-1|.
TGTGCCAGCAGTGAGGGGGCCAGGGGCTATGGCTACACCTTC
CASSEGARGYGYTF
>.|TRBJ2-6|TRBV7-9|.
TGTGCCAGCAGCTTAGGGTCTGGGAACTCTGGGGCCAACGTCCTGACTTTC
CASSLGSGNSGANVLTF
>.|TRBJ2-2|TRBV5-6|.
TGTGCCAGCAGTCCGGCGGCAGGCGGGGAGCTGTTTTTT
CASSPAAGGELFF
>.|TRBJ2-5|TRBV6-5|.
TGTGCCAGCAGCCCCGGGACCACTATTTGGGAGACCCAGTACTTC
CASSPGTTIWETQYF
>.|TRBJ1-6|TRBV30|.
TGTGCCTGGGGCCCGGGGTTCAGCTCCTATAATTCACCCCTCCACTTT
CAWGPGFSSYNSPLHF
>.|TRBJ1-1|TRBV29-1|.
TGCAGCGTTGGGAACACTGAAGCTTTCTTT
CSVGNTEAFF
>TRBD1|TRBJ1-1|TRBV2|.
TGTGCCAGCAGGGGACAGGGTACGAGACCTAGCACTGAAGCTTTCTTT
CASRGQGTRPSTEAFF
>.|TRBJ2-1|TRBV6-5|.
TGTGCCAGCAGTCCTACATACTACGGTGAGCAGTTCTTC
CASSPTYYGEQFF
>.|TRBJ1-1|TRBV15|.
TGTGCCACCAGCAGAGAGAACGTAAACACTGAAGCTTTCTTT
CATSRENVNTEAFF
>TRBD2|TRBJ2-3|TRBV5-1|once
TGCGCCAGCAGCTTAATCCTAGCGGGGGCCACAGATACGCAGTATTTT
CASSLILAGATDTQYF
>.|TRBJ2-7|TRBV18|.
TGTGCCAGCCTAACCCCAGGGGACCTCAGTTCCTACGAGCAGTACTTC
CASLTPGDLSSYEQYF
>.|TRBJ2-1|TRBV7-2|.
TGTGCCAGCAGCTATACTAGGAGCTCCTACAATGAGCAGTTCTTC
CASSYTRSSYNEQFF
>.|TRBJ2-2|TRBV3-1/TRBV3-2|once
TGTGCCAGCAGCCAAGAGGAGTGGGGGGGCGACACCGGGGAGCTGTTTTTT
CASSQEEWGGDTGELFF
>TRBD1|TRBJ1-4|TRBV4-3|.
TGCGCCAGCAGCCAAGGACAGGGGAGTGGGGAAAAACTGTTTTTT
CASSQGQGSGEKLFF
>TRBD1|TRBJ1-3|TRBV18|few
TGTGCCAGCTCACCTATCGACAGGGTCGGAAACACCATATATTTT
CASSPIDRVGNTIYF
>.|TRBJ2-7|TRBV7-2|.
TGTGCCAGCCGAACTACTGCCTACGAGCAGTACTTC
CASRTTAYEQYF
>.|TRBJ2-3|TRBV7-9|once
TGTGCCAGCAGCTTATGGGGTAGCGGTGTCACAGATACGCAGTATTTT
CASSLWGSGVTDTQYF
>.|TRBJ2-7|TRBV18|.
TGTGCCAGCTCACCCGAGGGACGATACGAGCAGTACTTC
CASSPEGRYEQYF
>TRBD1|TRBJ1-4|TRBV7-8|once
TGTGCCAGCCGAGCGTCTACAGGGGAGAATGAAAAACTGTTTTTT
CASRASTGENEKLFF
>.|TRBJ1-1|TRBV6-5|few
TGTGCCAGCAGCCGCGGACGGGTAAACACTGAAGCTTTCTTT
CASSRGRVNTEAFF
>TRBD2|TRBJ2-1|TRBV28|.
TGTGCCAGCAGTGACCTGGGCGGGAGCTACAATGAGCAGTTCTTC
CASSDLGGSYNEQFF